This T cell receptor beta chain was found in a study of beta chain features in type 1 diabetes. General study findings and limits: Sampled from patients, naive, central memory and Treg TCRB repertoires appeared more similar than those sampled from healthy donors.

This clone was recorded a few times. The antigen remains undetermined. Sequencing targeted expressed TCRB transcripts, as all isolated RNA had been reverse transcribed. TCRdb's table, derived via immunoSEQ multiplex PCR, lists solely in-frame clones and lacks some. The table includes 250,000 to 400,000 clones, about 15% detected once. V was clipped by 4 bases and J by 9 bases; unmatched bases: 14. CDR1 and CDR2 (germline): SGHTA, FQGNSA. The CDR3 spans 17 residues. What was sequenced was central memory CD4+ T cells from blood. The V call is TRBV7-2, the J call TRBJ2-1; TRBD2 matches 11 bases. The sequence derives from a man younger than 45 in good health. The CDR3 here is CASSSNRPGLAGGEQFF. As DNA, the CDR3 is TGTGCCAGCAGCTCCAATAGACCGGGGCTAGCGGGAGGTGAGCAGTTCTTC.